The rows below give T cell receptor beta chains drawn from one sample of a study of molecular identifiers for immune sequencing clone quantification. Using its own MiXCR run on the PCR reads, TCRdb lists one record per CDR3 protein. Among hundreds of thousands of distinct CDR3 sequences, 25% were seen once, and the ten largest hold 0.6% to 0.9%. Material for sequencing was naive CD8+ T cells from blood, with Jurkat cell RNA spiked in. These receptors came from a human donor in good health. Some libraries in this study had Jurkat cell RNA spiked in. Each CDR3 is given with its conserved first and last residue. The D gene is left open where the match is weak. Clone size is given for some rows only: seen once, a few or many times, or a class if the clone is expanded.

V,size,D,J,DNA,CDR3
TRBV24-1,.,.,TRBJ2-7,TGTGTCACCAGTGATTTTTTGGGCGAGCAGTACTTC,CVTSDFLGEQYF
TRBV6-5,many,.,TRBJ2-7,TGTGCCAGCAGTTTTTCGGACAGTAATGGATACGAGCAGTACTTC,CASSFSDSNGYEQYF
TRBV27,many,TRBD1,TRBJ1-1,TGTGCCAGCAGTTGGCCAGGGGGCGAAGCTTTCTTT,CASSWPGGEAFF
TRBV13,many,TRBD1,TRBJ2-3,TGTGCCAGCAGCTCGACTGGGACAGCCCAGCCCTCTAGAGATACGCAGTATTTT,CASSSTGTAQPSRDTQYF
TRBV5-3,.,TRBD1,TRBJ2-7,TGTGCCAGCAGAGTGGACAGGTCCTGCGAGCAGTACTTC,CASRVDRSCEQYF
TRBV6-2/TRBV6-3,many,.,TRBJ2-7,TGTGCCAGCAGTTACTCGTCCCGGGAGAGGTCCTACGAGCAGTACTTC,CASSYSSRERSYEQYF
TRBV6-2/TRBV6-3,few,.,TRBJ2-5,TGTGCCAGCAGTTACTCGACGGAAAGAGAGACCCAGTACTTC,CASSYSTERETQYF
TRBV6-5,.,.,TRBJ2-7,TGTGCCAGCAGACCACCATGGGGGTCACGCCACGAGCAGTACTTC,CASRPPWGSRHEQYF
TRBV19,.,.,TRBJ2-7,TGTGCCAGTAGTGAGCTCTGGCCGACCACGAGCGGGCAGTACTTC,CASSELWPTTSGQYF
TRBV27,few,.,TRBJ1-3,TGTGCCAGCGGGGAACTGGACTCTGGAAACACCATATATTTT,CASGELDSGNTIYF
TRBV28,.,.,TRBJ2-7,TGTGCCAGCACCCTCCAGGGGGGGACAAAAGCCTACGAGCAGTACTTC,CASTLQGGTKAYEQYF
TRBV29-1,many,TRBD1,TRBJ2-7,TGCAGCGTGGGGGACAGTACCTACGAGCAGTACTTC,CSVGDSTYEQYF
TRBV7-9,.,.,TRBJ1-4,TGTGCCAGCTTGGACAGCCGGGTTGAAAGACTGTTTTTT,CASLDSRVERLFF
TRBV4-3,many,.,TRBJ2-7,TGCGCCAGCAGCCAAGAATACAGCCGCCCTTACGAGCAGTACTTC,CASSQEYSRPYEQYF
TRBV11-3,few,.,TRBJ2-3,TGTGCCAGCAGCTTAGACGGGGCGACCACAGATACGCAGTATTTT,CASSLDGATTDTQYF
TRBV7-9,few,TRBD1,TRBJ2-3,TGTGCCAGCAGCTCCTACTATTCAGACAGGGGGCTTGAAATAGATACGCAGTATTTT,CASSSYYSDRGLEIDTQYF
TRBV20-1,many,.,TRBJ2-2,TGCAGTGCTATTTCGGTCACCGGGGAGCTGTTTTTT,CSAISVTGELFF
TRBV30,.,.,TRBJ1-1,TGTGCCTGGTGTGTACTGAGGAGAAACACTGAAGCTTTCTTT,CAWCVLRRNTEAFF
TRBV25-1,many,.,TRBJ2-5,TGTGCCAGCAGCGACCGCGTTCAAGAGACCCAGTACTTC,CASSDRVQETQYF
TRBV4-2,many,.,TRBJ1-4,TGTGCCAGCAGCCAACCGGGTTTCGGAGAGGAAAAACTGTTTTTT,CASSQPGFGEEKLFF
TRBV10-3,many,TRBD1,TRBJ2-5,TGTGCCATCAATGGACAGGTACAAGAGACCCAGTACTTC,CAINGQVQETQYF
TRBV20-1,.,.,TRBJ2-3,TGCAGTGCTAGCCGAGCCTCAGAACCTGAGCCCTCTGATACGCAGTATTTT,CSASRASEPEPSDTQYF
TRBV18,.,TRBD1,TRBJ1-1,TGTGCCAGCTCACCACTTAAAGACAGGGGGGCGGTAGCTTTCTTT,CASSPLKDRGAVAFF
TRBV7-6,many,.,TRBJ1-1,TGTGCCAGCAGCCCCGAATTGGGGGTGAACACTGAAGCTTTCTTT,CASSPELGVNTEAFF
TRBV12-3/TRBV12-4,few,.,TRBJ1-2,TGTGCCAGCAGAAGCCGCGCCGTAAAGGATGGCTACACCTTC,CASRSRAVKDGYTF
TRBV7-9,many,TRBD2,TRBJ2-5,TGTGCCAGCAGCCCTCCCTCAGCGGGGGGGGAAGAGACCCAGTACTTC,CASSPPSAGGEETQYF
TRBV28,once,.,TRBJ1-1,TGTGCCAGCAGTCTCGTTAAGGGACGGGGGGCCCCTGGAGCTTTCTTT,CASSLVKGRGAPGAFF
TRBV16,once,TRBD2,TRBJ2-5,TGTGCCAGCTTGAGGACTAGCGGGAGTATCGAGACCCAGTGCTTC,CASLRTSGSIETQCF
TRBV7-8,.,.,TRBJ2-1,TGTGCCAGCAGCTTAGAGGCAGGGCGAGGTTCTGTTAATGAGCAGTTCTTC,CASSLEAGRGSVNEQFF
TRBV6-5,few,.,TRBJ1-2,TGTGCCAGCAGTCAAGGACTAGGGATGTTCTATGGCTACACCTTC,CASSQGLGMFYGYTF
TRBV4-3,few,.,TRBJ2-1,TGCGCCAGCAGCCAAGGCAGGGAAAGCGGGTGGGCCTCCTACAATGAGCAGTTCTTC,CASSQGRESGWASYNEQFF
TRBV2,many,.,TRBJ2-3,TGTGCCAGCAGTGAGCAATACACTAGCACAGATACGCAGTATTTT,CASSEQYTSTDTQYF
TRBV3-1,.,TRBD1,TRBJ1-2,TGTGCCAGCAGCCAAGGGACAGGAAGCCACTATGGCTACACCTTC,CASSQGTGSHYGYTF
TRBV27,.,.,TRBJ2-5,TGTGCCAGCAGTTTCCAGCCCTCGGTTGAGACCCAGTACTTC,CASSFQPSVETQYF
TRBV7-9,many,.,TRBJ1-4,TGTGCCAGCAGCTTAACTGTGTCTAATGAAAAACTGTTTTTT,CASSLTVSNEKLFF
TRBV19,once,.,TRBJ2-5,TGTGCCAGTACCAATACAAGGGGGAAAGAGACCCAGTACTTC,CASTNTRGKETQYF
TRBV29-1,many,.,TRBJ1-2,TGCAGCGTTGAAGATTTTAGGGACCGTAACTATGGCTACACCTTC,CSVEDFRDRNYGYTF
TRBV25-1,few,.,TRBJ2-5,TGTGCCAGCAGTGAAAGGGGGGGTCAAGAGACCCAGTACTTC,CASSERGGQETQYF
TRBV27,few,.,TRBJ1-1,TGTGCCAGCAGTTTCGGCCAAAGCTACACTGAAGCTTTCTTT,CASSFGQSYTEAFF
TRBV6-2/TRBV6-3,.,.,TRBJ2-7,TGTGCCAGCAGTTACGTGGTCTCCTACGAGCAGTACTTC,CASSYVVSYEQYF
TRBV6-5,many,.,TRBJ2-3,TGTGCCAGCAGTTACTCGGGCAGGGCCGGGGACACAGATACGCAGTATTTT,CASSYSGRAGDTDTQYF
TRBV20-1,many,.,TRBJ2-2,TGCAGTGCTTCCCAGTACGGGGGCACCGGGGAGCTGTTTTTT,CSASQYGGTGELFF
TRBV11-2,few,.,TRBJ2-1,TGTGCCAGCAGCTTCTTGGCAGGAGAGTACAATGAGCAGTTCTTC,CASSFLAGEYNEQFF
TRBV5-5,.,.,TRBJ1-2,TGTGCCAGCAGCCCAGTGGGTACGGATGAATACTATGGCTACACCTTC,CASSPVGTDEYYGYTF
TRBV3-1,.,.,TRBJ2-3,TGTGCCAGCAGCCAAGATGTGGGGCGGGTCCCCGGGGAAGATACGCAGTATTTT,CASSQDVGRVPGEDTQYF
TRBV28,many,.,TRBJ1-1,TGTGCCAGCAGTTTAACCCAGGGGCTGGGCACTGAAGCTTTCTTT,CASSLTQGLGTEAFF
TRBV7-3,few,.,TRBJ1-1,TGTGCCAGCAGCCCTCCGTTGAGGCAGGGCGGCACTGAAGCTTTCTTT,CASSPPLRQGGTEAFF
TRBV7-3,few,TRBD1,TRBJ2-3,TGTGCCAGCAGCTTCGGACAGGGGGCATTAGATACGCAGTATTTT,CASSFGQGALDTQYF
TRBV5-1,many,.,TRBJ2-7,TGCGCCAGCAGTTGGTCCACACTAGGCGAGCAGTACTTC,CASSWSTLGEQYF
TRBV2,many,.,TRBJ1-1,TGTGCCAGAAACAGCGAAGAGAACACTGAAGCTTTCTTT,CARNSEENTEAFF
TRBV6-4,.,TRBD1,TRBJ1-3,TGTGCCAGCAGTGACGACTGGACAGGTCCTCCCTCTGGAAACACCATATATTTT,CASSDDWTGPPSGNTIYF
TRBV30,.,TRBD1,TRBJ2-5,TGTGCCTGGGACTTCGGACAGGGACCACAAGAGACCCAGTACTTC,CAWDFGQGPQETQYF
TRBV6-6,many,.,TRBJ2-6,TGTGCCAGCAGTGCACTGGATTCTGGGGCCAACGTCCTGACTTTC,CASSALDSGANVLTF
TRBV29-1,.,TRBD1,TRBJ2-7,TGCAGCGTTGCAGGGGGCTCCTACGAGCAGTACTTC,CSVAGGSYEQYF